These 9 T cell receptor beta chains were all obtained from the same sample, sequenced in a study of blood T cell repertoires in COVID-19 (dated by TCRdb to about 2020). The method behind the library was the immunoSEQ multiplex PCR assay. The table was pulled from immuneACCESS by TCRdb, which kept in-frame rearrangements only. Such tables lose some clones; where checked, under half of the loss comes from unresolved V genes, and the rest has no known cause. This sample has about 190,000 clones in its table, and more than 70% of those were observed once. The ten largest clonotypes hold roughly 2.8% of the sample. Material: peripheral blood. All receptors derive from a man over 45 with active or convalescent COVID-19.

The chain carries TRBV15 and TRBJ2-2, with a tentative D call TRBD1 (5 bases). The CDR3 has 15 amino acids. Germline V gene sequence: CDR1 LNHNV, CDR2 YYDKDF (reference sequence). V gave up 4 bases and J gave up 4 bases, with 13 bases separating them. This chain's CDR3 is CATSIEDTTTGELFF. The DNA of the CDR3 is TGTGCCACCAGCATCGAGGACACGACCACCGGGGAGCTGTTTTTT.

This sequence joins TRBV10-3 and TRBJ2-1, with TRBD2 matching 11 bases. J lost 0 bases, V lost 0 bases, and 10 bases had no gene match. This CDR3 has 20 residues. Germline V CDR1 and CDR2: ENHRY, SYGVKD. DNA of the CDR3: TGTGCCATCAGTGAGTCGACGGGACTAGCGGAAAGAAGCTCCTACAATGAGCAGTTCTTC. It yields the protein CAISESTGLAERSSYNEQFF.

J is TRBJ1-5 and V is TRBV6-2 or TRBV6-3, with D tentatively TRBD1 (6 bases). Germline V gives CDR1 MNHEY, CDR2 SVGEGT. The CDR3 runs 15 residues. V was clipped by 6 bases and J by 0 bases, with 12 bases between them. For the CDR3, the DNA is TGTGCCAGCAGCCCCGGACAGTATAGCAATCAGCCCCAGCATTTT. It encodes CASSPGQYSNQPQHF.

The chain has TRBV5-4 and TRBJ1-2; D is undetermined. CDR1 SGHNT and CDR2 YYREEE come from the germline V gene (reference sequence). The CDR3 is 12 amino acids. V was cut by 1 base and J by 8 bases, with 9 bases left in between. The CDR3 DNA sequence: TGTGCCAGCAGCTTGTCGCTAGGCGGCTACACCTTC. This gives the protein CASSLSLGGYTF.

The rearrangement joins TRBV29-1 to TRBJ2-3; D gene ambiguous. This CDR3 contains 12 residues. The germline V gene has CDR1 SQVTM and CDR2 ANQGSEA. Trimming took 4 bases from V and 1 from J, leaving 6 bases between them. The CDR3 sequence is CSVAPGTDTQYF. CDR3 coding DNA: TGCAGCGTTGCCCCCGGCACAGATACGCAGTATTTT.

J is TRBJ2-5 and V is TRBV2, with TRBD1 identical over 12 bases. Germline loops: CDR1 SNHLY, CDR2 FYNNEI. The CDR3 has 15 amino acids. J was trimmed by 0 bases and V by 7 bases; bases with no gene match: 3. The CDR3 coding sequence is TGTGCCAGCAAACGGGACAGGGGGCACCAAGAGACCCAGTACTTC. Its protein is CASKRDRGHQETQYF.

CDR3 loop: CATSDLASGDGTDTQYF. The CDR3 bases are TGTGCCACCAGTGATTTGGCTAGCGGGGATGGCACAGATACGCAGTATTTT. J is TRBJ2-3 and V is TRBV24-1; 9 bases agree with TRBD2. The CDR3 has 17 amino acids. Trimming at V came to 0 bases and at J to 1 base, leaving 4 bases not matched to a gene. Germline V gives CDR1 KGHDR, CDR2 SFDVKD.

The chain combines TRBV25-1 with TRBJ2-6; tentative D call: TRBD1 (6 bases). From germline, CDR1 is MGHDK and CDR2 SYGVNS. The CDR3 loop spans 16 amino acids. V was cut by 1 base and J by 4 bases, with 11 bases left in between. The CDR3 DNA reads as TGTGCCAGCAGTGAATCGAGGGGGAACGGGGCCAACGTCCTGACTTTC. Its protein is CASSESRGNGANVLTF.

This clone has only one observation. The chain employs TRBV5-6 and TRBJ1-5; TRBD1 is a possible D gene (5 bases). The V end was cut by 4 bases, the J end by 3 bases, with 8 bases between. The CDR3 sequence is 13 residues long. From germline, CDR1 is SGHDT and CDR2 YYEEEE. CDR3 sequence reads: CASSRDYNQPQHF. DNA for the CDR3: TGTGCCAGCAGCAGGGACTACAATCAGCCCCAGCATTTT.